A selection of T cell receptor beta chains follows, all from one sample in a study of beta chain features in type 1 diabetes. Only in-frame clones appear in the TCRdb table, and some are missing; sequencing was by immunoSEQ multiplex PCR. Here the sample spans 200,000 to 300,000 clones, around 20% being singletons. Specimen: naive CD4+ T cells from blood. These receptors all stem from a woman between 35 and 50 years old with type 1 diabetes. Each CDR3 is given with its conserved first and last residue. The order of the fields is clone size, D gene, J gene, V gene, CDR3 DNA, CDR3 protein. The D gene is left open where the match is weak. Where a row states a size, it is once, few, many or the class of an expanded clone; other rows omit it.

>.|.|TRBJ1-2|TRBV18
TGTGCCAGCTCTCCGCCCGGCGGGGCAATCACCTATGGCTACACCTTC
CASSPPGGAITYGYTF
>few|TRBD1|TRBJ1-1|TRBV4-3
TGCGCCAGCAGCCAAGATACGAGGGGGCAGACTGAAGCTTTCTTT
CASSQDTRGQTEAFF
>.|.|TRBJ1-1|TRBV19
TGTGCCAGTACCGGGACACATAACACTGAAGCTTTCTTT
CASTGTHNTEAFF
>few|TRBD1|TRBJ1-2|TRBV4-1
TGCGCCAGCAGCCGGGACAGGGGGGACTATGGCTACACCTTC
CASSRDRGDYGYTF
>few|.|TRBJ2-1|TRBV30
TGTGCCTGGAGTTCCCAGGGGCTTGAGCAGTTCTTC
CAWSSQGLEQFF
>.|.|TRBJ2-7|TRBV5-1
TGCGCCAGCAGACCAAGCTGGGGCCAGGCCATGTACGAGCAGTACTTC
CASRPSWGQAMYEQYF
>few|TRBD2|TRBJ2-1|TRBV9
TGTGCCAGCAGCTCAAGCGGGAGCTCCTACAATGAGCAGTTCTTC
CASSSSGSSYNEQFF
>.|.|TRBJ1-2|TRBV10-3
TGTGCCATCAGTGAGTCGATCGGGAACCCCGCTAACTATGGCTACACCTTC
CAISESIGNPANYGYTF
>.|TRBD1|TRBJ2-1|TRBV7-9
TGTGCCAGCAGCTTACAGGGGGAGCTATCCTACAATGAGCAGTTCTTC
CASSLQGELSYNEQFF
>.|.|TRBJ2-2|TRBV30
TGTGCCTGGAAGGCGGGCCCGAACACCGGGGAGCTGTTTTTT
CAWKAGPNTGELFF
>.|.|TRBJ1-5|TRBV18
TGTGCCAGCTCCGGACAGAGGGACGCCAATCAGCCCCAGCATTTT
CASSGQRDANQPQHF
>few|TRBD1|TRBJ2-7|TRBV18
TGTGCCAGCTCACCGGGACAGGGGGTCCTCGAGCAGTACTTC
CASSPGQGVLEQYF
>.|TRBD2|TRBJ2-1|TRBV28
TGTGCCAGTGAGCGGGGGGCTTTAACACATGAGCAGTTCTTC
CASERGALTHEQFF
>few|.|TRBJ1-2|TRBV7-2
TGTGCCAGCAGCTTAGTTCCCCTAGACTATGGCTACACCTTC
CASSLVPLDYGYTF
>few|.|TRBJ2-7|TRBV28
TGTGCCAGCAGGGGAGCTAGCGCCTCCTACGAGCAGTACTTC
CASRGASASYEQYF
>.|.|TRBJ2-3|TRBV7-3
TGTGCCAGCAGCTTAATGCGCGAAGATACGCAGTATTTT
CASSLMREDTQYF
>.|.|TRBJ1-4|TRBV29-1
TGCAGCGTTGAAGATGCTAGTGGCGTCCATGCAACTAATGAAAAACTGTTTTTT
CSVEDASGVHATNEKLFF
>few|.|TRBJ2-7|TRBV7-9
TGTGCCAGCAGCCAACGGGACAACTCCTACGAGCAGTACTTC
CASSQRDNSYEQYF